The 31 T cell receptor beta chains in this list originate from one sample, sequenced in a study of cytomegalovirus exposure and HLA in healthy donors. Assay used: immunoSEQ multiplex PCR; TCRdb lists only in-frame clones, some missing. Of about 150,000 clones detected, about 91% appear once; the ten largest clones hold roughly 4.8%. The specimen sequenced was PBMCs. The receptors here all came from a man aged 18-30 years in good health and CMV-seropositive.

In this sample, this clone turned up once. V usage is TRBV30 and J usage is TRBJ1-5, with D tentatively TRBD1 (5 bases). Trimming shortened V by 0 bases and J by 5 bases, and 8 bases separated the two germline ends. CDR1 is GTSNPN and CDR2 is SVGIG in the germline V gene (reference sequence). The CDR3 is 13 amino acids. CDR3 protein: CAWSVQDYQPQHF. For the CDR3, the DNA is TGTGCCTGGAGTGTACAGGATTATCAGCCCCAGCATTTT.

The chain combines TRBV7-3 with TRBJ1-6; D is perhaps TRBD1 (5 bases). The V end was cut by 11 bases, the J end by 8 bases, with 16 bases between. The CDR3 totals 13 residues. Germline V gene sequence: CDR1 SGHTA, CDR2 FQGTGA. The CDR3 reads CAREGIMDSPLHF. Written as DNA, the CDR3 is TGTGCCCGGGAGGGGATTATGGATTCACCCCTCCACTTT.

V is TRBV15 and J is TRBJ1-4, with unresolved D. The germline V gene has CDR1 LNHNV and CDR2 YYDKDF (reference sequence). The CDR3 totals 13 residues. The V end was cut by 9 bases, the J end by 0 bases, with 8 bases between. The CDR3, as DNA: TGTGCCACTACCGGTGCAACTAATGAAAAACTGTTTTTT. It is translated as CATTGATNEKLFF.

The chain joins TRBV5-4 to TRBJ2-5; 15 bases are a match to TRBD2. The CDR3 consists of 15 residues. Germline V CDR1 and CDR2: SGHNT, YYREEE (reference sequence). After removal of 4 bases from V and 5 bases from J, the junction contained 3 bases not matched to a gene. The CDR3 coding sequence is TGTGCCAGCAGCGTTGGGACTAGCGGGAGGGAGACCCAGTACTTC. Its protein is CASSVGTSGRETQYF.

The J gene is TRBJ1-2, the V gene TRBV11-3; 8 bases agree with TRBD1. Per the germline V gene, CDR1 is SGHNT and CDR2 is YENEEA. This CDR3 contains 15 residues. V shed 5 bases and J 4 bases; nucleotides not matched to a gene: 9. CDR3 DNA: TGTGCCAGCAGCCCCCGGGACAGGCTGTTCTATGGCTACACCTTC. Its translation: CASSPRDRLFYGYTF.

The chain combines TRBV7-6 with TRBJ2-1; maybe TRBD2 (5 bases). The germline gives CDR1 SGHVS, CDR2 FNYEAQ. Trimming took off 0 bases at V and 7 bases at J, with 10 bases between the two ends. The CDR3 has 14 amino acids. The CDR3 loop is CASSLAGARNEQFF. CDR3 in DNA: TGTGCCAGCAGCTTAGCGGGAGCGAGGAATGAGCAGTTCTTC.

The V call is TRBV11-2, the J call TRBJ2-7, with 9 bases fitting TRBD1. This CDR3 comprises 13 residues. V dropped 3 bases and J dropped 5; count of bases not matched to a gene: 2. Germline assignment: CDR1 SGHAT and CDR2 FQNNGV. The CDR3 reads CASSFGTGNEQYF. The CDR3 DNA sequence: TGTGCCAGCAGCTTTGGGACAGGGAACGAGCAGTACTTC.

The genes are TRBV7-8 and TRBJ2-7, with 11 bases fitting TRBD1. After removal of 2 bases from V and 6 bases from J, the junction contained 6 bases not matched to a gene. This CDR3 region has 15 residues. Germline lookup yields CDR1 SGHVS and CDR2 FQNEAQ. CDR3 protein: CASSLRRTGGVEQYF. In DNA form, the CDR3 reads TGTGCCAGCAGCTTAAGGAGGACAGGGGGCGTCGAGCAGTACTTC.

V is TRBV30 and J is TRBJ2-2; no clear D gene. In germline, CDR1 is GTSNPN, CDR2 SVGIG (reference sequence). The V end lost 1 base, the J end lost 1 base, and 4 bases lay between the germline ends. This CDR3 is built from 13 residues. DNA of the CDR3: TGTGCCTGGAGTGATCAGAACACCGGGGAGCTGTTTTTT. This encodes CAWSDQNTGELFF.

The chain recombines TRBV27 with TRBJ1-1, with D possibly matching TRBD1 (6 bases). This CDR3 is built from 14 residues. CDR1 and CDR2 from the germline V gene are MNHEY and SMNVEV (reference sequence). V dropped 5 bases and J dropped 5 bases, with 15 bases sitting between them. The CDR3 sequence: CASSLQGPGTEAFF. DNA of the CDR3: TGTGCCAGCAGTCTACAGGGCCCGGGGACTGAAGCTTTCTTT.

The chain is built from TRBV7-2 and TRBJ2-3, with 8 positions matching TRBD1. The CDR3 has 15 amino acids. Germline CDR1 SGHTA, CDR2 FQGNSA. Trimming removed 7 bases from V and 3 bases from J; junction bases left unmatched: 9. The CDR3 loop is CASIRTGSRTDTQYF. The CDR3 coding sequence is TGTGCCAGCATCAGGACAGGGAGTAGGACAGATACGCAGTATTTT. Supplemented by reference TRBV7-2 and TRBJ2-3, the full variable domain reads GAGVSQSPSNKVTEKGKDVELRCDPISGHTALYWYRQSLGQGLEFLIYFQGNSAPDKSGLPSDRFSAERTGGSVSTLTIQRTQQEDSAVYLCASIRTGSRTDTQYFGPGTRLTVL.

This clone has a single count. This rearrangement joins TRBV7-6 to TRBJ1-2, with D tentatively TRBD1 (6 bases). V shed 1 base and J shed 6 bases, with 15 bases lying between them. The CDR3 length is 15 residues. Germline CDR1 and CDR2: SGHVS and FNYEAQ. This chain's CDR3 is CASSLDGGGSDGYTF. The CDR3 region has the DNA TGTGCCAGCAGCTTAGATGGGGGGGGCAGCGATGGCTACACCTTC.

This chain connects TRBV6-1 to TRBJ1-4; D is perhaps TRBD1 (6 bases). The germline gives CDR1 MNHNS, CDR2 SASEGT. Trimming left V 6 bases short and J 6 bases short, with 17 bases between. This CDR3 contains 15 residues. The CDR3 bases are TGTGCCAGCAGCCATGAGGGGGGGGGTGATGAAAAACTGTTTTTT. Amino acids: CASSHEGGGDEKLFF.

The CDR3 coding sequence is TGCGCCAGCAGCCAGGACTCTAACAGGGGAGCTGGCTACACCTTC. It yields the protein CASSQDSNRGAGYTF. The chain has TRBV4-1 and TRBJ1-2; the match to TRBD1 covers 7 bases. The germline V gene encodes CDR1 MGHRA and CDR2 YSYEKL. Trimming took 3 bases from V and 7 from J; bases not matched to a gene: 11. This CDR3 spans 15 amino acids.

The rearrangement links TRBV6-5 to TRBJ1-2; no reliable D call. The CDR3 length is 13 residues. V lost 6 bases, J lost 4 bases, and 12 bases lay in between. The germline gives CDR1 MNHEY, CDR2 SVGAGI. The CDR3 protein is CASREVGIYGYTF. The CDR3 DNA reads TGTGCCAGCAGAGAGGTCGGGATCTATGGCTACACCTTC.

CDR3 region: CASTELLSARSNQPQHF. The DNA of the CDR3 is TGTGCCAGCACCGAGTTACTTTCGGCGCGGAGCAATCAGCCCCAGCATTTT. This chain links TRBV28 with TRBJ1-5; D remains ambiguous. Germline loops: CDR1 MDHEN, CDR2 SYDVKM. This CDR3 spans 17 amino acids. V lost 7 bases and J lost 1, with 20 bases in between.

CDR3 DNA sequence: TGTGCCAGCAGTTCTATGAGGCGCGTCTACTACGAGCAGTACTTC. Its translation is CASSSMRRVYYEQYF. V gene TRBV28 combines with J gene TRBJ2-7, with D unclear. The CDR3 totals 15 residues. The ends were cut back, 4 bases at V and 3 bases at J, with 16 bases in the middle. Per germline, CDR1 MDHEN and CDR2 SYDVKM.

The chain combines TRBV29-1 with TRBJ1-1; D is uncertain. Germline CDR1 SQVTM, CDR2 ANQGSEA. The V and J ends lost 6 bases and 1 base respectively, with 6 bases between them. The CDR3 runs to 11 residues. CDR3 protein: CSVPTNTEAFF. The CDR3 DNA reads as TGCAGCGTCCCTACGAACACTGAAGCTTTCTTT.

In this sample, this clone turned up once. CDR3 loop: CASSSWTETNEKLFF. CDR3 bases: TGTGCCAGCAGTTCCTGGACTGAAACAAATGAAAAACTGTTTTTT. The rearrangement uses TRBV6-1 and TRBJ1-4; D is undetermined. Germline assignment: CDR1 MNHNS and CDR2 SASEGT. The length of the CDR3 is 15 residues. V was shortened by 5 bases and J by 5 bases, with 15 bases between the two germline ends.

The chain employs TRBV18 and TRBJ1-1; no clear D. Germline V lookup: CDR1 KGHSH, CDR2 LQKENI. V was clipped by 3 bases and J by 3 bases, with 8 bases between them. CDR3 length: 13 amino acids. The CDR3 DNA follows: TGTGCCAGCTCACCCCGGCAGGACACTGAAGCTTTCTTT. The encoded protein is CASSPRQDTEAFF.

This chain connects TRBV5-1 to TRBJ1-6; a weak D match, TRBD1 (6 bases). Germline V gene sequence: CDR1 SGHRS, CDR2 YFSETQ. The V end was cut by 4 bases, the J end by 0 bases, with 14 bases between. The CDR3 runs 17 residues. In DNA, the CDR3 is TGCGCCAGCAGCCGACAGGAGATAAGCTCCTATAATTCACCCCTCCACTTT. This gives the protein CASSRQEISSYNSPLHF.

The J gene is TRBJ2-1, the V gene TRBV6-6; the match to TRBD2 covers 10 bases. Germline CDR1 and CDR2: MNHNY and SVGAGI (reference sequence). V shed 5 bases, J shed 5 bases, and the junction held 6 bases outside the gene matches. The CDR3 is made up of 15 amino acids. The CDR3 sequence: CASSEVAGGNNEQFF. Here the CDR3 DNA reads TGTGCCAGCAGTGAGGTAGCGGGAGGAAACAATGAGCAGTTCTTC.

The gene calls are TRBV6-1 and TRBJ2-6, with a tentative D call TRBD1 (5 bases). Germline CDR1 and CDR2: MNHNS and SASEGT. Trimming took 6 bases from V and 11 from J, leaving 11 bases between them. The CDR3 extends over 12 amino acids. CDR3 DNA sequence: TGTGCCAGCAGCTATCTGACAGACGTCCTGACTTTC. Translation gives CASSYLTDVLTF.

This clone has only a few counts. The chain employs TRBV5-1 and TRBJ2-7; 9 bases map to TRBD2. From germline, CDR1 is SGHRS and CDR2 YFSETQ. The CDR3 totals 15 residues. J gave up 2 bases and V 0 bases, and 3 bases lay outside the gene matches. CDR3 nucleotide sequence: TGCGCCAGCAGCTTGGTATTAGCGGGAGCCTACGAGCAGTACTTC. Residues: CASSLVLAGAYEQYF.

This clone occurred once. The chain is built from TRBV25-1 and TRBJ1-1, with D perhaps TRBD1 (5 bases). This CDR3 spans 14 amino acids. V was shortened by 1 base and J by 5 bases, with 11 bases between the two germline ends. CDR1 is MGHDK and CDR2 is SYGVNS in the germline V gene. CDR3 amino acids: CASSEFDRFTEAFF. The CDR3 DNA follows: TGTGCCAGCAGTGAATTTGACAGATTTACTGAAGCTTTCTTT.

As DNA, the CDR3 is TGTGCCAGCATGCCGGGCGGGGCCTCCTACGAGCAGTACTTC. It is translated as CASMPGGASYEQYF. This chain uses TRBV28 with TRBJ2-7; D might be TRBD2 (6 bases). The ends were cut back, 7 bases at V and 0 bases at J, with 13 bases in the middle. This CDR3 region has 14 residues. Germline values: CDR1 MDHEN, CDR2 SYDVKM.

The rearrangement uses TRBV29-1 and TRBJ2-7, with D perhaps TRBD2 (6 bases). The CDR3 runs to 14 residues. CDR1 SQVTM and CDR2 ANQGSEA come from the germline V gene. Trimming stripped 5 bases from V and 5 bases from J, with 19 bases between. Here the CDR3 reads CSVLGAGNGDEQYF. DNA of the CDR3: TGCAGCGTTCTAGGGGCGGGGAATGGTGACGAGCAGTACTTC.

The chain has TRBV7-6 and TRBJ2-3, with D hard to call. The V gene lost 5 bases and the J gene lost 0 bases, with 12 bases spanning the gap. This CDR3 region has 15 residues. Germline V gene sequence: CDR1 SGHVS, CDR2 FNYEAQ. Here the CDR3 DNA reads TGTGCCAGCAGCACTTCGGTAACTAGCACAGATACGCAGTATTTT. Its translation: CASSTSVTSTDTQYF.

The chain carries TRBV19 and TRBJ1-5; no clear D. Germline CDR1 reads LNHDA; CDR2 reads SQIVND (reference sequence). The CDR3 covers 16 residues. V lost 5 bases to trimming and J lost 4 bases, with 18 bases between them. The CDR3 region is CASSGGPYDRNQPQHF. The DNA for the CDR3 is TGTGCCAGTAGTGGAGGACCATACGATAGGAATCAGCCCCAGCATTTT.

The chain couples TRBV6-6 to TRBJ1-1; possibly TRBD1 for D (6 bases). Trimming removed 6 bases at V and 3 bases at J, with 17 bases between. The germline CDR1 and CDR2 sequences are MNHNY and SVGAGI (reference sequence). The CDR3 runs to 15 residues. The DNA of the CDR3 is TGTGCCAGCAGAGCCGAGGGGGTTGGGGACACTGAAGCTTTCTTT. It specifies CASRAEGVGDTEAFF.

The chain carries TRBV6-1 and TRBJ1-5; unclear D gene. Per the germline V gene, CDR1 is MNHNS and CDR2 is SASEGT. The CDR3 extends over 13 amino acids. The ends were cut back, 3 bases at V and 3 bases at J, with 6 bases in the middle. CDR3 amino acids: CASSDRLNQPQHF. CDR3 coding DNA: TGTGCCAGCAGTGATAGACTCAATCAGCCCCAGCATTTT.